One sample yielded the 24 T cell receptor beta chains listed below, sequenced in a study of blood T cell repertoires in COVID-19. Some clones are missing from TCRdb's copy, which holds only in-frame ones; the method was immunoSEQ multiplex PCR. The top ten clones hold about 9.4% of a sample with approximately 300,000 clones, around nine tenths of them seen once. Sequencing input: PBMCs or T cells enriched from blood (not recorded which). These TCRs come from a woman in her 30s who had recovered from COVID-19.

The chain uses TRBV12-3 or TRBV12-4 and TRBJ1-2; weak D call: TRBD1 (5 bases). The CDR3 is 12 residues long. The V end was cut by 4 bases, the J end by 3 bases, with 6 bases between. CDR3 amino acids: CASSWGDYGYTF. The CDR3 DNA reads TGTGCCAGCAGTTGGGGGGACTATGGCTACACCTTC.

This chain links TRBV5-4 with TRBJ1-5; maybe TRBD1 (5 bases). The germline V gene encodes CDR1 SGHNT and CDR2 YYREEE (reference sequence). The CDR3 length is 13 residues. The V and J ends lost 4 bases and 7 bases respectively, with 12 bases between them. In DNA, the CDR3 is TGTGCCAGCAGCGGGGGGACCGCCCAGCCCCAGCATTTT. Translated: CASSGGTAQPQHF.

The V call is TRBV6-5, the J call TRBJ1-6; no firm D call. The CDR3 sequence is 13 residues long. V lost 4 bases to trimming and J lost 5 bases, with 6 bases between them. Germline CDR1 and CDR2: MNHEY and SVGAGI. Here the CDR3 DNA reads TGTGCCAGCAGTTCCTTAGATAATTCACCCCTCCACTTT. Translated, it gives CASSSLDNSPLHF.

The rearrangement uses TRBV6-4 and TRBJ2-1; 7 nucleotides match TRBD2. Germline-derived CDR1 and CDR2 are MRHNA and SNTAGT. CDR3 length equals 14 residues. V was pared by 5 bases and J by 4 bases, with 5 bases of the junction left unmatched. CDR3 coding DNA: TGTGCCAGCAGTACTAGCGAAGTATACAATGAGCAGTTCTTC. It yields the protein CASSTSEVYNEQFF.

The chain links TRBV5-1 to TRBJ2-5; 8 bases fit TRBD1. The germline CDR1 and CDR2 sequences are SGHRS and YFSETQ. After removal of 1 base from V and 2 bases from J, the junction contained 16 bases not matched to a gene. The CDR3 is 19 residues long. The CDR3 sequence: CASSLRPLTGTGGQETQYF. CDR3 bases: TGCGCCAGCAGCTTGAGGCCTTTGACAGGGACAGGAGGACAAGAGACCCAGTACTTC.

The chain recombines TRBV18 with TRBJ2-1; TRBD2 matches at 12 bases. V was clipped by 0 bases and J by 10 bases; unmatched bases: 16. Germline V CDR1 and CDR2: KGHSH, LQKENI. The CDR3 spans 19 residues. CDR3 coding DNA: TGTGCCAGCTCACCACCGTGGGCGCTAGCGGGAGGGCACGGCGGCGAGCAGTTCTTC. Protein: CASSPPWALAGGHGGEQFF.

This chain connects TRBV4-2 to TRBJ1-2; D possibly corresponds to TRBD1 (5 bases). The CDR3 contains 17 residues. Trimming removed 1 base at V and 8 bases at J, with 23 bases between. The germline CDR1 and CDR2 sequences are LGHNA and YNFKEQ. This CDR3 reads CASSQVRGTIIGRGYTF. The CDR3 nucleotides are TGTGCCAGCAGCCAAGTAAGGGGCACCATAATAGGCAGGGGCTACACCTTC.

The rearrangement links TRBV19 to TRBJ2-3; D unclear. Germline values: CDR1 LNHDA, CDR2 SQIVND (reference sequence). Trimming took off 5 bases at V and 6 bases at J, with 18 bases between the two ends. The CDR3 contains 15 residues. CDR3 nucleotides: TGTGCCAGTAGTTATGGTGGCGTCTACGGGGATACGCAGTATTTT. Translation gives CASSYGGVYGDTQYF.

The chain joins TRBV18 to TRBJ2-7; 7 bases map to TRBD2. Germline CDR1 KGHSH, CDR2 LQKENI. J gave up 2 bases and V 6 bases, and 19 bases lay outside the gene matches. The CDR3 runs 18 residues. CDR3 nucleotides: TGTGCCAGCTCCCGAGCTGGGAGGGAGACCTCCATACCCTACGAGCAGTACTTC. This codes for CASSRAGRETSIPYEQYF.

The chain couples TRBV27 to TRBJ2-5, with TRBD1 identical over 9 bases. V shed 4 bases, J shed 5 bases, and the junction held 14 bases outside the gene matches. The germline V gene has CDR1 MNHEY and CDR2 SMNVEV (reference sequence). The CDR3 has 17 residues. The CDR3 nucleotides read TGTGCCAGCAGTTCGACCGGGACAGGGTTATGGGGGGAGACCCAGTACTTC. Protein: CASSSTGTGLWGETQYF.

The chain joins TRBV9 to TRBJ1-3, with D hard to call. V lost 5 bases, J lost 2 bases, and 8 bases lay in between. Germline V gene data show CDR1 as SGDLS and CDR2 as YYNGEE. The CDR3 contains 13 residues. The CDR3 protein is CASRNGAGNTIYF. In DNA, the CDR3 is TGTGCCAGCAGAAACGGGGCTGGAAACACCATATATTTT.

V and J are TRBV3-1 (or the pseudogene TRBV3-2) and TRBJ1-2; TRBD1 matches 11 bases. Germline lookup yields CDR1 LGHDT and CDR2 YNNKEL (reference sequence). V dropped 4 bases and J dropped 5; count of bases not matched to a gene: 6. The CDR3 sequence is 15 residues long. The CDR3 is CASSPSGTGGYGYTF. The CDR3 bases are TGTGCCAGCAGCCCCTCTGGGACAGGGGGTTATGGCTACACCTTC.

The chain uses TRBV5-1 and TRBJ1-3; 7 nucleotides align to TRBD1. Germline V CDR1 and CDR2: SGHRS, YFSETQ. The CDR3 is made up of 15 amino acids. V lost 5 bases to trimming and J lost 4 bases; unmatched junction nucleotides: 9. The CDR3 is CASSPDRVRGNTIYF. CDR3 bases: TGCGCCAGCAGTCCCGACAGGGTACGGGGAAACACCATATATTTT.

The gene calls are TRBV7-9 and TRBJ2-1; 7 bases map to TRBD2. CDR3 length: 16 amino acids. Germline lookup yields CDR1 SEHNR and CDR2 FQNEAQ (reference sequence). V lost 5 bases, J lost 0 bases, and 7 bases stayed unmatched. The CDR3: CASSAGDYLSYNEQFF. Here the CDR3 DNA reads TGTGCCAGCAGCGCGGGGGACTATCTCTCCTACAATGAGCAGTTCTTC.

CDR3 protein: CATTGYGQGGETQYF. CDR3 nucleotides: TGTGCCACCACCGGATACGGACAGGGAGGGGAGACCCAGTACTTC. The V gene is TRBV24-1, the J gene TRBJ2-5, with TRBD1 as a possible D gene (8 bases). V gave up 8 bases and J gave up 5 bases, with 20 bases separating them. The germline V gene encodes CDR1 KGHDR and CDR2 SFDVKD. The CDR3 sequence is 15 residues long.

The CDR3 sequence is CATSDLKKGHEAFF. The DNA of the CDR3 is TGTGCCACCAGTGATTTGAAGAAGGGGCACGAAGCTTTCTTT. V gene TRBV24-1 combines with J gene TRBJ1-1, with D possibly being TRBD1 (5 bases). The V and J ends lost 0 bases and 8 bases respectively, with 12 bases between them. This CDR3 spans 14 amino acids. Per germline, CDR1 KGHDR and CDR2 SFDVKD.

This clone was detected only once. V and J are TRBV6-5 and TRBJ1-3; D gene ambiguous. Per the germline V gene, CDR1 is MNHEY and CDR2 is SVGAGI. This CDR3 contains 14 residues. Between the trimmed V and J ends, which lost 8 bases and 4 bases, there was a span of 15 bases. CDR3 sequence reads: CASAFGPGGNTIYF. The CDR3 DNA is TGTGCCAGCGCCTTCGGCCCGGGGGGAAACACCATATATTTT.

The genes are TRBV4-1 and TRBJ2-3; 10 bases are a match to TRBD1. The V gene end was trimmed by 2 bases and the J gene end by 4 bases; junction bases not matched to a gene: 12. Germline CDR1 is MGHRA and CDR2 is YSYEKL. The CDR3 runs 18 residues. CDR3 loop: CASSQQLDRGRFADTQYF. The CDR3 region has the DNA TGCGCCAGCAGCCAACAGCTCGACAGGGGGCGATTTGCAGATACGCAGTATTTT.

The chain has TRBV6-5 and TRBJ1-1; D is possibly TRBD1 (6 bases). V lost 8 bases and J 1 base, leaving 8 bases between the germline ends. CDR1 is MNHEY, CDR2 SVGAGI, per germline. The CDR3 has 12 amino acids. The CDR3 loop is CASRDTNTEAFF. Written as DNA, the CDR3 is TGTGCCAGCCGGGACACGAACACTGAAGCTTTCTTT.

The chain is built from TRBV30 and TRBJ1-3; D gene ambiguous. This CDR3 region has 13 residues. V shed 0 bases and J shed 5 bases, with 8 bases lying between them. Germline-derived CDR1 and CDR2 are GTSNPN and SVGIG (reference sequence). In DNA form, the CDR3 reads TGTGCCTGGAGTGTTACTGGGCGAAACACCATATATTTT. This gives the protein CAWSVTGRNTIYF.

The chain joins TRBV9 to TRBJ1-1; unclear D gene. From germline, CDR1 is SGDLS and CDR2 YYNGEE. Trimming left V 0 bases short and J 7 bases short, with 10 bases between. The CDR3 spans 13 residues. The CDR3 reads CASSVASRGEAFF. The CDR3 region has the DNA TGTGCCAGCAGCGTAGCTTCCCGGGGTGAAGCTTTCTTT.

The V call is TRBV3-1 (or the pseudogene TRBV3-2), the J call TRBJ1-3; weak D call: TRBD1 (5 bases). The V end lost 1 base, the J end lost 8 bases, and 9 bases lay between the germline ends. From germline, CDR1 is LGHDT and CDR2 YNNKEL (reference sequence). There are 13 residues in the CDR3. This CDR3 reads CASSQVQGDTIYF. The CDR3 nucleotides read TGTGCCAGCAGCCAAGTTCAGGGCGACACCATATATTTT.

V is TRBV6-4 and J is TRBJ2-7; 7 bases line up with TRBD2. Germline CDR1 and CDR2: MRHNA and SNTAGT. The CDR3 totals 15 residues. Losses at the gene ends were 3 bases for V and 2 bases for J; bases not matched to a gene: 7. The CDR3 DNA sequence: TGTGCCAGCAGTGAGGTGGCTAGCGGTCCCTACGAGCAGTACTTC. Amino acid sequence: CASSEVASGPYEQYF.

This chain connects TRBV2 to TRBJ2-2; TRBD2 agrees at 9 bases. Losses at the gene ends were 6 bases for V and 0 bases for J; bases not matched to a gene: 2. The CDR3 has 15 amino acids. Germline V gene lookup returns CDR1 SNHLY and CDR2 FYNNEI. CDR3 sequence: CASRRTSANTGELFF. CDR3 bases: TGTGCCAGCAGGAGGACTAGCGCGAACACCGGGGAGCTGTTTTTT.